The clone carrying this T cell receptor beta chain was seen a handful of times. The antigen is unknown. This sample stems from a study of T cell repertoires in cytomegalovirus infection. Study conclusions and caveats: The cumulative frequency of public TCR beta families identified carriers of CMV plus the relevant HLA. Ex vivo, HLA-C-restricted CMV-specific TCR beta clonotypes prevailed over the rest of the response.

CDR3 length equals 13 residues. Looked up from germline, CDR1 is LNHDA and CDR2 is SQIVND (reference sequence). Trimming left V 7 bases short and J 5 bases short, with 12 bases between. MiXCR, run by TCRdb on the reads, gives a single entry per CDR3 protein. The sample includes hundreds of thousands of distinct CDR3 sequences, around 31% seen only once; the top ten take over 12%. The gene calls are TRBV19 and TRBJ2-1; D remains ambiguous. This TCR was sampled from a human donor in good health (CMV status not recorded). Some clones in this sample may be carry-over from other donors' samples. Material: cultured CD8+ T cells from PBMCs, obtained from culture after CMV antigen stimulation. DNA of the CDR3: TGTGCCAGTAACCAAACCCCCAACAATGAGCAGTTCTTC. It encodes CASNQTPNNEQFF.